This T cell receptor (beta chain) was observed in a study of TIL therapy for anti-PD-1-resistant metastatic lung cancer. The libraries were made with immunoSEQ v3. Generated by immunoSEQ multiplex PCR, the TCRdb table keeps only in-frame clones and is missing some. The repertoire includes about 26,000 clones, roughly 69% of them detected once, and around 15% sits in the top ten. Time point meaning: pre-treatment sample, taken before nivolumab and TIL therapy. Pleural nodules or supraclavicular lymph nodes made up most of the excised metastases sampled. By frequency in the sample, this clone is large. Trimming removed 5 bases from V and 4 bases from J, with 10 bases in between. Germline V gives CDR1 SGHDT, CDR2 YYEEEE. CDR3 size: 12 residues.

The J gene is TRBJ2-7, the V gene TRBV5-6, with a possible D match to TRBD1 (5 bases). The clonotype comes from a woman aged 30 to 85 with non-small cell lung cancer. The sequenced sample was tumor tissue, obtained at baseline. CDR3 protein: CASSLDRYEQYF. CDR3 in DNA: TGTGCCAGCAGTTTAGACAGATACGAGCAGTACTTC.